These T cell receptor beta chains were read from a single sample in a study of cytomegalovirus exposure and HLA in healthy donors. Assay: immunoSEQ multiplex PCR; the TCRdb copy retains only in-frame clones and omits some. The table has 140,000 to 150,000 clones, 80% to 85% seen once. The sequenced material came from PBMCs. The receptor source for this set is a boy aged 2-9 years in good health and CMV-seronegative. The CDR3 runs from the conserved cysteine through the conserved F or W. D genes are given only for firm matches. Only some rows state a clone size, as once, few, many or a class for expanded clones.

j_call d_call clone_size v_call cdr3_aa cdr3_nt
TRBJ2-2 TRBD1 . TRBV4-1 CASSQRAGGNTGELFF TGCGCCAGCAGCCAAAGAGCAGGGGGCAACACCGGGGAGCTGTTTTTT
TRBJ1-2 . . TRBV5-8 CASSLKIGTGRQYGYTF TGTGCCAGCAGCTTGAAAATAGGAACAGGGAGACAATATGGCTACACCTTC
TRBJ1-5 . once TRBV19 CASSEPRGGLLNQPQHF TGTGCCAGTAGTGAACCACGGGGGGGGTTACTCAATCAGCCCCAGCATTTT
TRBJ1-5 TRBD1 . TRBV30 CAWETGALFSSQHF TGTGCCTGGGAAACAGGGGCCCTTTTTTCGTCCCAGCATTTT
TRBJ1-5 . once TRBV6-5 CASSPPGDWQPQHF TGTGCCAGCAGTCCCCCGGGGGACTGGCAGCCCCAGCATTTT
TRBJ1-6 . . TRBV11-2 CASSLERGWARSPLHF TGTGCCAGCAGCTTAGAGCGGGGATGGGCTCGTTCACCCCTCCACTTT
TRBJ1-1 TRBD1 . TRBV7-9 CASGARGSTEAFF TGTGCCAGCGGTGCCAGGGGGAGCACTGAAGCTTTCTTT
TRBJ1-6 . . TRBV4-2 CASSQDAAAYNSPLHF TGTGCCAGCAGCCAAGATGCGGCGGCGTATAATTCACCCCTCCACTTT
TRBJ2-3 TRBD1 . TRBV2 CARRRRGITDTQYF TGTGCCAGGAGACGCAGGGGGATCACAGATACGCAGTATTTT
TRBJ2-7 . . TRBV5-1 CASSYPGSYEQYF TGCGCCAGCAGCTATCCAGGGTCCTACGAGCAGTACTTC
TRBJ2-7 . . TRBV4-1 CASRQAGLLGEQYF TGCGCCAGCAGGCAGGCAGGGCTTTTAGGCGAGCAGTACTTC
TRBJ2-7 TRBD1 . TRBV27 CASSRRQGAYEQYF TGTGCCAGCAGTCGACGACAGGGGGCCTACGAGCAGTACTTC
TRBJ1-1 TRBD1 . TRBV6-1 CASSEGPGQGNYEAFF TGTGCCAGCAGTGAAGGTCCGGGACAGGGGAACTATGAAGCTTTCTTT
TRBJ1-5 TRBD1 . TRBV4-1 CASSQVTGGLNQPQHF TGCGCCAGCAGCCAAGTGACAGGGGGCCTCAATCAGCCCCAGCATTTT
TRBJ2-7 . few TRBV7-7 CASSLGFATSYEQYF TGTGCCAGCAGCTTAGGGTTCGCCACTTCCTACGAGCAGTACTTC
TRBJ2-3 TRBD2 . TRBV27 CASSVSGTSTDTQYF TGTGCCAGCAGTGTTAGCGGGACTAGCACAGATACGCAGTATTTT
TRBJ2-3 . few TRBV6-1 CASSEALGRGTDTQYF TGTGCCAGCAGTGAAGCGTTGGGCAGGGGCACAGATACGCAGTATTTT
TRBJ2-7 . . TRBV6-6 CASSYMSAAFEEQYF TGTGCCAGCAGTTACATGTCCGCTGCCTTTGAGGAGCAGTACTTC
TRBJ2-5 TRBD2 . TRBV5-4 CASSPGGSGGYRDQYF TGTGCCAGCAGTCCCGGGGGTAGCGGGGGGTACCGGGACCAGTACTTC
TRBJ2-3 . . TRBV5-8 CASSQGTPKDTQYF TGTGCCAGCAGCCAAGGGACACCCAAGGATACGCAGTATTTT
TRBJ1-5 . . TRBV18 CASSPPGRSNQPQHF TGTGCCAGCTCACCACCGGGGAGAAGCAATCAGCCCCAGCATTTT
TRBJ2-2 TRBD2 . TRBV7-9 CASSGRLAGGFTGELFF TGTGCCAGCAGCGGACGACTAGCGGGGGGCTTCACCGGGGAGCTGTTTTTT
TRBJ2-7 TRBD2 . TRBV5-4 CASSPYSAGGSYEQYF TGTGCCAGCAGCCCATACTCGGCGGGAGGGTCCTACGAGCAGTACTTC
TRBJ2-3 . . TRBV11-2 CASSLIGGVAATDTQYF TGTGCCAGCAGCTTAATCGGGGGAGTTGCGGCCACAGATACGCAGTATTTT
TRBJ1-1 TRBD1 . TRBV7-6 CASSLGGTGDTEAFF TGTGCCAGCAGCTTAGGGGGGACAGGAGACACTGAAGCTTTCTTT
TRBJ2-5 TRBD2 . TRBV29-1 CSVPLAGVRETQYF TGCAGCGTCCCCCTCGCGGGGGTGAGGGAGACCCAGTACTTC
TRBJ1-2 . . TRBV19 CASWGNSSYGYTF TGTGCCAGTTGGGGCAACTCTAGCTATGGCTACACCTTC
TRBJ2-3 TRBD1 . TRBV9 CASSVASRQGTDTQYF TGTGCCAGCAGCGTAGCTTCGAGACAGGGAACAGATACGCAGTATTTT
TRBJ2-5 TRBD1 . TRBV28 CASSSGGQGKRETQYF TGTGCCAGCAGCTCCGGGGGACAGGGGAAGAGAGAGACCCAGTACTTC
TRBJ1-2 . . TRBV6-4 CASSDSWGTLLDGYTF TGTGCCAGCAGTGACTCGTGGGGGACTCTTTTGGATGGCTACACCTTC
TRBJ2-1 . . TRBV25-1 CASSSRGARTYNEQFF TGTGCCAGCAGTTCTCGGGGGGCACGAACCTACAATGAGCAGTTCTTC
TRBJ1-4 . . TRBV29-1 CSARRFTGSTNEKLFF TGCAGCGCGAGAAGATTCACAGGCTCAACTAATGAAAAACTGTTTTTT
TRBJ2-3 . . TRBV4-1 CASSQGSSGRADTQYF TGCGCCAGCAGCCAAGGTTCCAGCGGGCGGGCAGATACGCAGTATTTT
TRBJ1-6 . . TRBV27 CASTTGANSPLHF TGTGCCAGCACCACCGGTGCTAATTCACCCCTCCACTTT
TRBJ2-1 . . TRBV29-1 CSGLVGEQFF TGCAGCGGGCTAGTAGGTGAGCAGTTCTTC
TRBJ2-7 TRBD1 . TRBV4-1 CASSQEHGRDRRNEQYF TGCGCCAGCAGCCAAGAGCACGGTCGGGACAGGAGGAACGAGCAGTACTTC
TRBJ2-2 TRBD1 . TRBV6-5 CASSPGTGDTGELFF TGTGCCAGCTCCCCGGGGACAGGGGACACCGGGGAGCTGTTTTTT
TRBJ1-1 . . TRBV7-9 CSSSLPGLPAFF TGTTCCAGCAGCTTACCGGGACTTCCGGCTTTCTTT
TRBJ2-2 . once TRBV10-1 CASLDLNTGELFF TGCGCCAGTTTGGACTTGAACACCGGGGAGCTGTTTTTT
TRBJ1-3 . once TRBV5-5 CASTNCFFRDSGNTIYF TGTGCCAGCACCAATTGTTTCTTCCGGGATTCTGGAAACACCATATATTTT
TRBJ1-6 . . TRBV7-9 CASSPAQGTYNSPLHF TGTGCCAGCAGCCCGGCTCAGGGTACCTATAATTCACCCCTCCACTTT
TRBJ1-1 . . TRBV7-3 CASSLSPDRTEAFF TGTGCCAGCAGCTTAAGCCCGGACAGAACTGAAGCTTTCTTT
TRBJ2-2 TRBD2 once TRBV28 CASSQVSGRTGELFF TGTGCCAGCAGTCAGGTTAGCGGGAGAACCGGGGAGCTGTTTTTT
TRBJ2-2 . once TRBV6-1 CASSRDGETGELFF TGTGCCAGCAGTCGTGACGGAGAGACCGGGGAGCTGTTTTTT
TRBJ1-3 . . TRBV19 CASSLSGNTIYF TGTGCCAGTAGCCTCTCTGGAAACACCATATATTTT
TRBJ1-1 . . TRBV5-1 CASSLATGPNTEAFF TGCGCCAGCAGCTTGGCGACAGGCCCTAACACTGAAGCTTTCTTT
TRBJ1-1 . . TRBV5-1 CASSPLSNTEAFF TGCGCCAGCAGCCCATTGTCGAACACTGAAGCTTTCTTT
TRBJ1-1 TRBD1 . TRBV27 CASSIRQGGNTEAFF TGTGCCAGCAGTATACGACAGGGCGGGAACACTGAAGCTTTCTTT